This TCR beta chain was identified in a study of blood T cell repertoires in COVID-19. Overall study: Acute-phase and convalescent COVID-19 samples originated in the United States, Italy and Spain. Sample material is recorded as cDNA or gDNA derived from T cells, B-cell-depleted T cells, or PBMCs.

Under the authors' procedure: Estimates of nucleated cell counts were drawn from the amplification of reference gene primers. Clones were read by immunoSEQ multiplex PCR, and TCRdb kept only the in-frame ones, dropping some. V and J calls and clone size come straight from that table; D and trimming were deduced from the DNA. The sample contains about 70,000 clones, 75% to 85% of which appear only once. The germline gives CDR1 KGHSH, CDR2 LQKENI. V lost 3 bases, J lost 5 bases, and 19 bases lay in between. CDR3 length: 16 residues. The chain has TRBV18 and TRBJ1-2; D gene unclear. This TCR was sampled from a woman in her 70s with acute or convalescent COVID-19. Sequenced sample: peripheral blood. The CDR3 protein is CASSPPGTDSRYGYTF. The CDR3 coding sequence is TGTGCCAGCTCACCCCCGGGAACCGACTCTAGGTATGGCTACACCTTC.